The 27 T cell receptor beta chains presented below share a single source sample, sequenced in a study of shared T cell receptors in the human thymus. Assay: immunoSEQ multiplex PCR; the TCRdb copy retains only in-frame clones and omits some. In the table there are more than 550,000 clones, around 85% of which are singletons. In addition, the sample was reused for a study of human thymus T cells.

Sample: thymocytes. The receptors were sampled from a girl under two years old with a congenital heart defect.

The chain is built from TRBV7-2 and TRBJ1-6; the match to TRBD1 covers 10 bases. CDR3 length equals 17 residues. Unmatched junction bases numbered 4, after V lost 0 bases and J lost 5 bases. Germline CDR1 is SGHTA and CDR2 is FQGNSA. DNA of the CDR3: TGTGCCAGCAGCTTAGCCGGGACAGGGGTCCATAATTCACCCCTCCACTTT. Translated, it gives CASSLAGTGVHNSPLHF. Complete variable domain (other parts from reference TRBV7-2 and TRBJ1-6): GAGVSQSPSNKVTEKGKDVELRCDPISGHTALYWYRQSLGQGLEFLIYFQGNSAPDKSGLPSDRFSAERTGGSVSTLTIQRTQQEDSAVYLCASSLAGTGVHNSPLHFGNGTRLTVT.

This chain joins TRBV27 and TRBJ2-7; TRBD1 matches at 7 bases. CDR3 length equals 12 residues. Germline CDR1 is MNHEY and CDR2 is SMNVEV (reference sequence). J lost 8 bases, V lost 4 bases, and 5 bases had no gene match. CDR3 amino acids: CASSYPGGQQYF. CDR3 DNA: TGTGCCAGCAGTTACCCAGGGGGTCAGCAGTACTTC.

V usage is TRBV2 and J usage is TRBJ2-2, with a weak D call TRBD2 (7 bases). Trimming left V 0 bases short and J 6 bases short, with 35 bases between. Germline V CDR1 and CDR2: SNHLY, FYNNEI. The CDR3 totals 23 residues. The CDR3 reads CASSEAYGGSGRGGFGSPGELFF. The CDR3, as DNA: TGTGCCAGCAGTGAAGCCTACGGTGGGTCGGGCAGGGGAGGGTTCGGGTCCCCCGGGGAGCTGTTTTTT.

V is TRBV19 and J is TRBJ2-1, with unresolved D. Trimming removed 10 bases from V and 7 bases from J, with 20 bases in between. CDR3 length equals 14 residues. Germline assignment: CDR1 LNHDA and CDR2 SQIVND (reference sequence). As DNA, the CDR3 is TGTGCCACCAGTGGCCTGATCCAGTGGAATGAGCAGTTCTTC. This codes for CATSGLIQWNEQFF.

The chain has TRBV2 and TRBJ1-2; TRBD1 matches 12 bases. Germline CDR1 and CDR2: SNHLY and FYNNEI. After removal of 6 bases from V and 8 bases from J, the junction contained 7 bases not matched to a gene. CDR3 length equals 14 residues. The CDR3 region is CASRSGTGGDGYTF. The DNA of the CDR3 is TGTGCCAGCAGGTCCGGGACAGGGGGCGACGGCTACACCTTC.

As DNA, the CDR3 is TGTGCCACCAGCAGACGACAGGGCCAACTCTCCTACGAGCAGTACTTC. Encoded protein: CATSRRQGQLSYEQYF. This rearrangement joins TRBV15 to TRBJ2-7, with 7 bases identical to TRBD1. The V gene end was trimmed by 2 bases and the J gene end by 0 bases; junction bases not matched to a gene: 7. Germline values: CDR1 LNHNV, CDR2 YYDKDF (reference sequence). The CDR3 contains 16 residues.

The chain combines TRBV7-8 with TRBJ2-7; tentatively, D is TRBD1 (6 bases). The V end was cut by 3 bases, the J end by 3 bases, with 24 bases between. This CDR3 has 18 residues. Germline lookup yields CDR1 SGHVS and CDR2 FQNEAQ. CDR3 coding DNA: TGTGCCAGCAGCTTGGGGGCGAGGATACCAATAACCTACTACGAGCAGTACTTC. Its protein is CASSLGARIPITYYEQYF. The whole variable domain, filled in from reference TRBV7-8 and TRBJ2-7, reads GAGVSQSPRYKVAKRGQDVALRCDPISGHVSLFWYQQALGQGPEFLTYFQNEAQLDKSGLPSDRFFAERPEGSVSTLKIQRTQQEDSAVYLCASSLGARIPITYYEQYFGPGTRLTVT.

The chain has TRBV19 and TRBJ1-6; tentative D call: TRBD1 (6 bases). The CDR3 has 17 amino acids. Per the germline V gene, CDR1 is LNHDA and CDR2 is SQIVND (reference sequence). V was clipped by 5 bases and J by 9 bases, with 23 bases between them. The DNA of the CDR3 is TGTGCCAGTAGTCCAAGGGTCCGGGACATCTTCGGTTCACCCCTCCACTTT. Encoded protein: CASSPRVRDIFGSPLHF.

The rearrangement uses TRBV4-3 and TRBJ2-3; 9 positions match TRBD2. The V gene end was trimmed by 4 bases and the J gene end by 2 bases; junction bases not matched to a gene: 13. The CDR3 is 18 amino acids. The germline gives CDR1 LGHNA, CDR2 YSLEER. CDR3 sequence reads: CASSPLGGAGGPTDTQYF. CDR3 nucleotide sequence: TGCGCCAGCAGCCCACTGGGTGGGGCGGGGGGGCCCACAGATACGCAGTATTTT.

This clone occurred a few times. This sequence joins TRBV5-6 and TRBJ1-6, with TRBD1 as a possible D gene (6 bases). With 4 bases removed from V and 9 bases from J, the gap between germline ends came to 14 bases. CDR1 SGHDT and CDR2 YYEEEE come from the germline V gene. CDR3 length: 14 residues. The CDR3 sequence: CASSPGQGISPLHF. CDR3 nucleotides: TGTGCCAGCAGCCCAGGGCAGGGGATTTCACCCCTCCACTTT.

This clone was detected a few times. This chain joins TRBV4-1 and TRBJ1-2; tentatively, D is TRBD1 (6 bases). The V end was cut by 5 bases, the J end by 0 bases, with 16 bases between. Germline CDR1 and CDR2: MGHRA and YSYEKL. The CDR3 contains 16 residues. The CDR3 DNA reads TGCGCCAGCAGCGTTACATTCAGGGGAGCTAACTATGGCTACACCTTC. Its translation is CASSVTFRGANYGYTF.

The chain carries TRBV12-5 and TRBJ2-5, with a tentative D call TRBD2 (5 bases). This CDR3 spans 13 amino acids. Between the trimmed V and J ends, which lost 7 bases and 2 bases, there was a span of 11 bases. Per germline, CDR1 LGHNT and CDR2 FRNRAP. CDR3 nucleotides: TGTGCTAGTGTTGGCGGGTGGCAAGAGACCCAGTACTTC. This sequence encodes CASVGGWQETQYF.

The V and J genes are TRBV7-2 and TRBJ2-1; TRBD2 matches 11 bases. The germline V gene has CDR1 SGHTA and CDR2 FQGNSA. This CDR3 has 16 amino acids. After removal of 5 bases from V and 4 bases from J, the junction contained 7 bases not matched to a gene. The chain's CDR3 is CASSPPSGGWYNEQFF. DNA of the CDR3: TGTGCCAGCAGCCCCCCTAGCGGGGGGTGGTACAATGAGCAGTTCTTC. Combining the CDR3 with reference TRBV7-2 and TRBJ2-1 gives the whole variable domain GAGVSQSPSNKVTEKGKDVELRCDPISGHTALYWYRQSLGQGLEFLIYFQGNSAPDKSGLPSDRFSAERTGGSVSTLTIQRTQQEDSAVYLCASSPPSGGWYNEQFFGPGTRLTVL.

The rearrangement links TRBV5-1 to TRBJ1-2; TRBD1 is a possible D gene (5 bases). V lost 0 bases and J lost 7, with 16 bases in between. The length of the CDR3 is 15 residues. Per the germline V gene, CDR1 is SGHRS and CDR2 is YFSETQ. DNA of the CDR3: TGCGCCAGCAGCTTGGGAGACAGCATAATGGGTGGCTACACCTTC. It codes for CASSLGDSIMGGYTF. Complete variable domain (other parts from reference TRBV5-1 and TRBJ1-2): KAGVTQTPRYLIKTRGQQVTLSCSPISGHRSVSWYQQTPGQGLQFLFEYFSETQRNKGNFPGRFSGRQFSNSRSEMNVSTLELGDSALYLCASSLGDSIMGGYTFGSGTRLTVV.

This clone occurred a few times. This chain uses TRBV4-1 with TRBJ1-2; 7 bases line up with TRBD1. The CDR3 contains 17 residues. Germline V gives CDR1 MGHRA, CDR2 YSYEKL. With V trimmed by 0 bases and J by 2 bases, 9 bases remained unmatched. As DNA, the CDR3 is TGCGCCAGCAGCCAAGATTGCGGGACAGACTTCAACTATGGCTACACCTTC. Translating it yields CASSQDCGTDFNYGYTF.

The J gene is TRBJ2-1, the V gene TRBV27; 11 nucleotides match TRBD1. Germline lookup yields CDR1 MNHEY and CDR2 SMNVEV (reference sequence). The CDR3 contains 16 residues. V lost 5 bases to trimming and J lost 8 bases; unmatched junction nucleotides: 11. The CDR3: CASSPAGTGGAYEQFF. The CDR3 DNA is TGTGCCAGCAGTCCCGCCGGGACAGGGGGAGCGTATGAGCAGTTCTTC.

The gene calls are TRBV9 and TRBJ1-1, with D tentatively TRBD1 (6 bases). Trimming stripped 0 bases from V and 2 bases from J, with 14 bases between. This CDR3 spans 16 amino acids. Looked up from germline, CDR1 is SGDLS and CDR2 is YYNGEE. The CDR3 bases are TGTGCCAGCAGCGTAGTCGGGGGGCCGAGAAACACTGAAGCTTTCTTT. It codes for CASSVVGGPRNTEAFF.

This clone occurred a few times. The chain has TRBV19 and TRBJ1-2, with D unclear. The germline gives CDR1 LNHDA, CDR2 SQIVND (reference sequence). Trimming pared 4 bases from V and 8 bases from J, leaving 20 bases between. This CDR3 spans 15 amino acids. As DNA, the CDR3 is TGTGCCAGTAGTAATCCCCGGGATAGTCCGTCCGGCTACACCTTC. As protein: CASSNPRDSPSGYTF.

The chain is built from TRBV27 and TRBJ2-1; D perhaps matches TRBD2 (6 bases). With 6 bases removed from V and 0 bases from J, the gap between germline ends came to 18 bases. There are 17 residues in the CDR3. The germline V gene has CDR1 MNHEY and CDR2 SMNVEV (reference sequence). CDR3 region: CASSLLGGAISYNEQFF. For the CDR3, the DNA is TGTGCCAGCAGCCTCCTCGGCGGGGCGATCTCCTACAATGAGCAGTTCTTC.

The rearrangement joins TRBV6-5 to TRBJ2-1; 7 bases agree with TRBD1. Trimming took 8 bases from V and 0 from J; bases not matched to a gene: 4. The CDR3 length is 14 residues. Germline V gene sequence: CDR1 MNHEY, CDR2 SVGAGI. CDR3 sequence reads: CASSPGGSYNEQFF. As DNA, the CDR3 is TGTGCCAGCTCCCCAGGGGGCTCCTACAATGAGCAGTTCTTC.

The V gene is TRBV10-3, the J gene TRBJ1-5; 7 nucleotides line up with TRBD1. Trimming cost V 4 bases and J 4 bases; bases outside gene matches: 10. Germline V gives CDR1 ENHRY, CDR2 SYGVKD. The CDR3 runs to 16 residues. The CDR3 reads CAISALDRRVNQPQHF. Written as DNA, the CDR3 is TGTGCCATCAGTGCGCTGGACAGGAGGGTTAATCAGCCCCAGCATTTT.

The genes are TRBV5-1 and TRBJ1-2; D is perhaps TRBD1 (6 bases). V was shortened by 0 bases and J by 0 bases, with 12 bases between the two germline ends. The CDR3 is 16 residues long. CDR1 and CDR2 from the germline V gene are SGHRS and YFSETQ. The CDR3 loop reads CASSLGVTGANYGYTF. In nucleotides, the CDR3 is TGCGCCAGCAGCTTGGGGGTGACAGGAGCTAACTATGGCTACACCTTC.

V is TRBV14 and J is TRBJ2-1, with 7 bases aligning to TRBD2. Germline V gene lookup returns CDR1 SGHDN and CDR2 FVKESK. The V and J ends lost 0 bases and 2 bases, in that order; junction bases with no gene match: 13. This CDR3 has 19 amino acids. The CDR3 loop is CASSQDKIGGVWAYNEQFF. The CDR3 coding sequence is TGTGCCAGCAGCCAAGATAAGATTGGGGGGGTGTGGGCCTACAATGAGCAGTTCTTC. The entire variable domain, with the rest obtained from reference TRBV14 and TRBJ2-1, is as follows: EAGVTQFPSHSVIEKGQTVTLRCDPISGHDNLYWYRRVMGKEIKFLLHFVKESKQDESGMPNNRFLAERTGGTYSTLKVQPAELEDSGVYFCASSQDKIGGVWAYNEQFFGPGTRLTVL.

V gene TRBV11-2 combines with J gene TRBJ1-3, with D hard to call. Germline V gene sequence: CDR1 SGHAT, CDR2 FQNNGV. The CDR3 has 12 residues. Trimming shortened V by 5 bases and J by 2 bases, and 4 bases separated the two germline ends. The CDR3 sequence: CASSETGNTIYF. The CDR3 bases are TGTGCCAGCAGCGAGACTGGAAACACCATATATTTT.

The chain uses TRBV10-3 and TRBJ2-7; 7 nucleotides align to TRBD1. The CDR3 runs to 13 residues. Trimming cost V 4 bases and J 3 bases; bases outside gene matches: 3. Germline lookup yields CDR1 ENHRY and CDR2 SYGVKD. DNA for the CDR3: TGTGCCATCAGTGCCGGGACAGACTACGAGCAGTACTTC. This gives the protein CAISAGTDYEQYF.

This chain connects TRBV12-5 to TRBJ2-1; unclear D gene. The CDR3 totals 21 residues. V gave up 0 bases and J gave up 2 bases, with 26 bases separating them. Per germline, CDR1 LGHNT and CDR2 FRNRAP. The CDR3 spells CASGLVTSSVAAASPYNEQFF. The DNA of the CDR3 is TGTGCTAGTGGTTTGGTAACGTCTTCAGTCGCGGCGGCCTCCCCCTACAATGAGCAGTTCTTC.

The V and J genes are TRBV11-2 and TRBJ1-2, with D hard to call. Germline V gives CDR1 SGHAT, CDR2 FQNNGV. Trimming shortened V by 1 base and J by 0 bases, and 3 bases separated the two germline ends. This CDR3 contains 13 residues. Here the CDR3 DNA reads TGTGCCAGCAGCTTAGCTGCTAACTATGGCTACACCTTC. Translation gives CASSLAANYGYTF.